This is a list of T cell receptor beta chains from one sample in a study of blood T cells in healthy people across ages. TCRdb fed the 5' RACE reads into MiXCR, producing one record per CDR3 protein. The repertoire holds some 1.5 million distinct CDR3 sequences, with 25% to 30% as singletons. Sequencing was done on a sample of blood. These receptor sequences come from a woman aged 30 to 39 in good health. Both conserved end residues are part of each CDR3. The D gene is left open where the match is weak. Clone size appears in some rows only: once, few, many, or a class for an expanded clone.

v_gene	abundance	d_gene	j_gene	CDR3nt	CDR3aa
TRBV12-3/TRBV12-4	-	-	TRBJ2-3	TGTGCCAGCAGTTTGATTAGTCTGCCAGATACGCAGTATTTT	CASSLISLPDTQYF
TRBV20-1	-	-	TRBJ2-3	TGCAGTGCTAGAGGGACCAGCCGGGTAGATACGCAGTATTTT	CSARGTSRVDTQYF
TRBV7-2	many	-	TRBJ1-4	TGTGCCAGCAGCTTTGCAACTAATGAAAAACTGTTTTTT	CASSFATNEKLFF
TRBV29-1	-	-	TRBJ2-3	TGCAGCGTTGAAGGCCTTAACACAGATACGCAGTATTTT	CSVEGLNTDTQYF
TRBV3-1	-	-	TRBJ2-6	TGTGCCAGCAGCCAATCACCTGATGGGGCCAACGTCCTGACTTTC	CASSQSPDGANVLTF
TRBV15	-	TRBD1	TRBJ2-2	TGTGCCACCAGCCGCCACAGGGGGGAAACCGGGGAGCTGTTTTTT	CATSRHRGETGELFF
TRBV7-3	few	TRBD2	TRBJ2-1	TGTGCCAGCAGCGCGGGACTAGCGGGGGAGAATGAGCAGTTCTTC	CASSAGLAGENEQFF
TRBV12-3/TRBV12-4	many	-	TRBJ2-5	TGTGCCAGCAGTTCTGGGGACGTCCGAGAGACCCAGTACTTC	CASSSGDVRETQYF
TRBV4-1	few	TRBD2	TRBJ2-2	TGCGCCAGCAGCCGGAGCGGGGGATACACCGGGGAGCTGTTTTTT	CASSRSGGYTGELFF
TRBV12-3/TRBV12-4	many	-	TRBJ2-3	TGTGCCAGCAGTCAAATCGGCACAGATACGCAGTATTTT	CASSQIGTDTQYF
TRBV7-2	many	TRBD2	TRBJ2-1	TGTGCCAGCAGGACTAGCGGCCCTTCAAACAATGAGCAGTTCTTC	CASRTSGPSNNEQFF
TRBV10-3	many	-	TRBJ2-7	TGTGCCATCAGTGTTTTATCGGGTTCCTACGAGCAGTACTTC	CAISVLSGSYEQYF
TRBV20-1	-	TRBD1	TRBJ1-2	TGCAGTGCTAGAGATTCAACAGGGGGAATCTATGGCTACACCTTC	CSARDSTGGIYGYTF
TRBV7-2	-	TRBD2	TRBJ2-5	TGTGCCAGCAGCTTAGTTGCGCGGGGGGGGTTAGAGACCCAGTACTTC	CASSLVARGGLETQYF
TRBV29-1	-	TRBD2	TRBJ2-1	TGCAGCGGGGGGAGATTGAGGGAGGGTCCCTACAATGAGCAGTTCTTC	CSGGRLREGPYNEQFF
TRBV29-1	many	TRBD1	TRBJ2-7	TGCAGCGTTGGAAAGGGGACCGGGACAGGGGCCTACGAGCAGTACTTC	CSVGKGTGTGAYEQYF
TRBV20-1	-	-	TRBJ1-1	TGCAGTGCTAGTTCATCGGCAGGCGCGAGCACTGAAGCTTTCTTT	CSASSSAGASTEAFF
TRBV6-2/TRBV6-3	-	TRBD2	TRBJ2-7	TGTGCCAGCAAATACGGGACTAGCCTCTACGAGCAGTACTTC	CASKYGTSLYEQYF
TRBV25-1	-	-	TRBJ2-5	TGTGTCAGCAGTGGCCGTATTCAAGAGACCCAGTACTTC	CVSSGRIQETQYF
TRBV4-2	few	TRBD2	TRBJ2-1	TGTGCCAGCAGCCAAGAACAAGCGGGGCACTACAATGAGCAGTTCTTC	CASSQEQAGHYNEQFF
TRBV7-2	-	-	TRBJ2-2	TGTGCCAGCAGCGGGAATGGAGCCACCGGGGAGCTGTTTTTT	CASSGNGATGELFF
TRBV18	-	TRBD2	TRBJ2-3	TGTGCCAGCTCCTTCGGGACTAACACAGATACGCAGTGTTTT	CASSFGTNTDTQCF
TRBV3-1	-	-	TRBJ2-5	TGTGCCAGCAGCCACGTCCAGGGGGGGACCCAGTACTTC	CASSHVQGGTQYF
TRBV4-1	-	-	TRBJ2-3	TGCGCCAGCAGCCCGGAGGGCGGCACAGATACGCAGTATTTT	CASSPEGGTDTQYF
TRBV24-1	few	-	TRBJ2-3	TGTGCCACCAGTGACCAACATGCAGATACGCAGTATTTT	CATSDQHADTQYF
TRBV28	-	-	TRBJ1-2	TGTGCCAGCAGTTTACTTTTCCAGCCCCGGTCCTATGGCTACACCTTC	CASSLLFQPRSYGYTF
TRBV20-1	-	-	TRBJ1-1	TGCAGTGCTAGAGTTCCAGACAACACTGAAGCTTTCTTT	CSARVPDNTEAFF
TRBV12-5	few	-	TRBJ1-5	TGTGCTAGTGGTTTGGGGGTAGAGGATCAGCCCCAGCATTTT	CASGLGVEDQPQHF
TRBV20-1	-	-	TRBJ1-2	TGCAGTGCTAGAGGTCGGGACCGCGACTATGGCTACACCTTC	CSARGRDRDYGYTF
TRBV7-2	-	-	TRBJ1-6	TGTGCCAGCAGCTTAGCGGGCGTGGGACCCCTCCACTTT	CASSLAGVGPLHF
TRBV28	-	-	TRBJ2-5	TGTGTCAGCAGTTTGGTTGTTCCTAAAGGAGTGCAGTACTTC	CVSSLVVPKGVQYF
TRBV12-3/TRBV12-4	-	TRBD2	TRBJ2-3	TGTGCCAGCAGCCCCCCCCCTCTAGCGGGAGATGTGAATACGCAGTATTTT	CASSPPPLAGDVNTQYF
TRBV6-6	few	-	TRBJ1-5	TGTGCCAGCAGTGCCGCCGCGGGGAGGGGTCAGCCCCAGCATTTT	CASSAAAGRGQPQHF
TRBV7-2	many	TRBD2	TRBJ2-7	TGTGCCAGCAGCTTAGATGGGGCGGGAGTCTACGAGCAGTACTTC	CASSLDGAGVYEQYF
TRBV7-2	few	-	TRBJ1-5	TGTGCCAGCAGCTTATCGGCGGATCAGCCCCAGCATTTT	CASSLSADQPQHF
TRBV20-1	-	TRBD2	TRBJ2-7	TGCAGTGCTGAGGTTAGCGGGGGGGTCGACAATGAGCAGTACTTC	CSAEVSGGVDNEQYF
TRBV5-5	-	-	TRBJ2-5	TGTACCAGCAGCTTGCTTTCTAGGGAGACCCAGTACTTC	CTSSLLSRETQYF
TRBV20-1	-	-	TRBJ1-1	TGCAGTGTGGTAGACACTGAAGCTTTCTTT	CSVVDTEAFF
TRBV7-9	few	TRBD2	TRBJ2-4	TGTGCCAGTGGGACTAGCGGTAACAATGAGCAGTACTTC	CASGTSGNNEQYF
TRBV6-5	few	-	TRBJ1-2	TGTGCCAGCAGTTACCGTCGGCCCCAAAAGTGGGGCTACACCTTC	CASSYRRPQKWGYTF
TRBV3-1	once	TRBD2	TRBJ2-3	TGTGCCAGCAGCCAAGACGGACTAGCGGGGGCTCCGGATACGCAGTATTTT	CASSQDGLAGAPDTQYF
TRBV20-1	-	TRBD2	TRBJ2-3	TGCAGTGCTCGGGGGGGAGCGGGGGGAACCACAGATACGCAGTATTTT	CSARGGAGGTTDTQYF
TRBV29-1	few	-	TRBJ2-7	TGCAGCGTGGCCGCGGGACAGAGCTCCTACGAGCAGTACTTC	CSVAAGQSSYEQYF
TRBV7-2	-	TRBD2	TRBJ2-5	TGTGCCAGCAGCGGGAGGGGCAGGGAACAAGGGACCCAGTACTTC	CASSGRGREQGTQYF
TRBV4-3	-	TRBD2	TRBJ2-7	TGCGCCAGCAGCGCCACAGGAGGACTAGGGATTCAGAATGAGCAGTACTTC	CASSATGGLGIQNEQYF
TRBV7-7	many	TRBD1	TRBJ2-1	TGTGCCAGCAGCGCCACAGGGGCTGCCGAGCAGTTCTTC	CASSATGAAEQFF
TRBV20-1	-	-	TRBJ1-3	TGCAGTGCTAGCCCCGGGGGGTGGTCTGGAAACACCATATATTTT	CSASPGGWSGNTIYF